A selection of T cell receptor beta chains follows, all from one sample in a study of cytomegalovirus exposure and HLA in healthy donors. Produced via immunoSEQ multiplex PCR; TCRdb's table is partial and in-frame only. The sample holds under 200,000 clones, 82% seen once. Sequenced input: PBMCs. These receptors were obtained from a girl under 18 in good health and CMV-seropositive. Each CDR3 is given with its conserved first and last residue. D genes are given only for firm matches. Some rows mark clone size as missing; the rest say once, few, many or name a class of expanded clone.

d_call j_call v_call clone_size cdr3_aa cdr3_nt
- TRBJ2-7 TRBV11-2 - CASSSEGGLNYEQYF TGTGCCAGCAGCTCTGAGGGGGGGCTTAACTACGAGCAGTACTTC
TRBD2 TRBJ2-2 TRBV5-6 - CASSPRPGRGVVGELFF TGTGCCAGCAGCCCCCGCCCGGGGAGGGGCGTGGTCGGGGAGCTGTTTTTT
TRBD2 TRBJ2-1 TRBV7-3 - CASSLKGAGGSNEQFF TGTGCCAGCAGCTTAAAGGGGGCGGGGGGGAGCAATGAGCAGTTCTTC
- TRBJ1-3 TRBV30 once CAWSLGGSGNTIYF TGTGCCTGGAGTTTGGGGGGCTCTGGAAACACCATATATTTT
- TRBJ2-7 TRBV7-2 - CASSRYQPSYEQYF TGTGCCAGCAGCCGGTACCAACCATCCTACGAGCAGTACTTC
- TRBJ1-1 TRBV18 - CASSPGSGAFF TGTGCCAGCTCACCAGGGTCGGGGGCTTTCTTT
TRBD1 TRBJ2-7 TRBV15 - CATSMAGTAIYEQYF TGTGCCACCAGCATGGCCGGGACAGCAATCTACGAGCAGTACTTC
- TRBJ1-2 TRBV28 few CASSLSGGDYGYTF TGTGCCAGCAGTTTATCCGGCGGAGACTATGGCTACACCTTC
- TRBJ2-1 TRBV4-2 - CASSLNPAEGGHEQFF TGTGCCAGCAGCTTGAACCCGGCTGAAGGTGGGCATGAGCAGTTCTTC
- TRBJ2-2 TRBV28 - CASSSFTGELFF TGTGCCAGCAGTTCTTTCACCGGGGAGCTGTTTTTT
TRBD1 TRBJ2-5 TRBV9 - CASSVGGRGETQYF TGTGCCAGCAGCGTAGGTGGCAGGGGGGAGACCCAGTACTTC
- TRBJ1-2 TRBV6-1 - CASSPGTRHGYTF TGTGCCAGCAGTCCAGGGACTAGGCACGGCTACACCTTC
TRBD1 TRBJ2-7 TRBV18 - CASSRGDSSYEQYF TGTGCCAGCTCACGAGGGGACAGCTCCTACGAGCAGTACTTC
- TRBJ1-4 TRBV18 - CASSPTTGLNEKLFF TGTGCCAGCTCACCAACAACAGGCCTTAATGAAAAACTGTTTTTT
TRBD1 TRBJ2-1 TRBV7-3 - CASSETGTGRNEQFF TGTGCCAGCAGCGAAACAGGGACAGGGAGGAATGAGCAGTTCTTC
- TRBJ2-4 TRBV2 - CASKNSGRNLAKNIQYF TGTGCCAGCAAAAACTCAGGGCGAAATCTAGCCAAAAACATTCAGTACTTC
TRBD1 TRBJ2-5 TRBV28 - CASSSPGQPASETQYF TGTGCCAGCAGTTCCCCGGGACAGCCAGCGTCGGAGACCCAGTACTTC
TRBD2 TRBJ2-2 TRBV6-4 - CASSDSVAGPGELFF TGTGCCAGCAGTGACTCAGTAGCGGGACCCGGGGAGCTGTTTTTT
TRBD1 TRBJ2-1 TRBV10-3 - CAISGDRYNEQFF TGTGCCATCAGTGGGGACAGATACAATGAGCAGTTCTTC
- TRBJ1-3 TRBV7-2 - CASSLAFQTGSSGNTIYF TGTGCCAGCAGCTTAGCGTTTCAGACGGGGAGCTCTGGAAACACCATATATTTT
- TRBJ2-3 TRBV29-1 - CSVLGRGRLDTQYF TGCAGCGTCCTTGGCCGGGGTAGGTTAGATACGCAGTATTTT
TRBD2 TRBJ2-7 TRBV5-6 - CASSLPGTSGIYEQYF TGTGCCAGCAGCCTTCCTGGGACTAGCGGGATCTACGAGCAGTACTTC
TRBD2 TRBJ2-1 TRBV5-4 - CASSLAGLDNEQFF TGTGCCAGCAGCTTGGCGGGACTAGACAATGAGCAGTTCTTC
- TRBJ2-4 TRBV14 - CASSQDHRLAKNIQYF TGTGCCAGCAGCCAAGATCACAGGCTAGCCAAAAACATTCAGTACTTC
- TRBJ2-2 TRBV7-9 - CASYHSSGNTGELFF TGTGCCAGCTACCATAGTAGCGGGAACACCGGGGAGCTGTTTTTT
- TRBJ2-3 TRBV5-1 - CASSQGDTQYF TGCGCCAGCAGCCAGGGAGATACGCAGTATTTT
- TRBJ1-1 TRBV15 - CATSRGGRGNTEAFF TGTGCCACCAGCAGAGGCGGTAGAGGGAACACTGAAGCTTTCTTT
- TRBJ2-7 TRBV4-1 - CASSQDLNRAYEQYF TGCGCCAGCAGCCAAGATCTCAACAGGGCGTACGAGCAGTACTTC
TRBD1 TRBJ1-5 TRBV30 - CAWRTGGSNQPQHF TGTGCCTGGAGGACAGGGGGGAGCAATCAGCCCCAGCATTTT
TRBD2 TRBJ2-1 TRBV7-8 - CASSPGTRQYNEQFF TGTGCCAGCAGCCCCGGGACTAGGCAGTACAATGAGCAGTTCTTC
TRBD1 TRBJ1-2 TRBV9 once CASSPTGTGNYGYTF TGTGCCAGCAGCCCAACCGGGACAGGGAACTATGGCTACACCTTC
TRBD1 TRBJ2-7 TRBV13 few CASSLYPGTGGYEQYF TGTGCCAGCAGCTTATACCCCGGGACAGGTGGTTACGAGCAGTACTTC
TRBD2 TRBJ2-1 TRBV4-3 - CASSPLAGRRDEQFF TGCGCCAGCAGCCCTCTAGCGGGGCGCAGAGATGAGCAGTTCTTC
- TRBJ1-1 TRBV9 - CASSITGLQGTEAFF TGTGCCAGCAGCATCACCGGGCTCCAGGGAACTGAAGCTTTCTTT
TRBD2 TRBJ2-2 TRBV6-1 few CASGGSGGDTGELFF TGTGCCAGCGGAGGTAGCGGGGGCGACACCGGGGAGCTGTTTTTT
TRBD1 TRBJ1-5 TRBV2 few CASSGTGGNQPQHF TGTGCCAGCAGCGGGACAGGGGGCAATCAGCCCCAGCATTTT
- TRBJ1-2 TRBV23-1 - CASSPRRTHKEANYGYTF TGCGCCAGCAGCCCCCGTAGGACCCATAAGGAGGCTAACTATGGCTACACCTTC
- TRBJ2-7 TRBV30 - CAWSLESYEQYF TGTGCCTGGAGCTTAGAGTCCTACGAGCAGTACTTC
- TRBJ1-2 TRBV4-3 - CASSQAPGKDTNYGYTF TGCGCCAGCAGCCAAGCTCCAGGAAAAGATACTAACTATGGCTACACCTTC
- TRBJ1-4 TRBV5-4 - CASSLSQNEKLFF TGTGCCAGCAGCTTGAGTCAGAATGAAAAACTGTTTTTT
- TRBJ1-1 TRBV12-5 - CASESPRGEAFF TGTGCTAGTGAATCCCCCCGAGGCGAAGCTTTCTTT
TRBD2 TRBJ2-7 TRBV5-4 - CASSASGRSYEQYF TGTGCCAGCAGCGCTAGCGGGAGATCCTACGAGCAGTACTTC
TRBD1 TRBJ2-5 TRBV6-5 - CASRTGSETQYF TGTGCCAGCAGGACAGGGTCAGAGACCCAGTACTTC
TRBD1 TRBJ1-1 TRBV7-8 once CASSLTGTGVYKTEAFF TGTGCCAGCAGCTTAACCGGGACAGGGGTTTATAAGACTGAAGCTTTCTTT
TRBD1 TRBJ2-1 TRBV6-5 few CASSPGQGSLWQFF TGTGCCAGTTCCCCGGGACAGGGTTCCCTTTGGCAGTTCTTC
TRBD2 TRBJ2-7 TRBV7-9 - CASSQGLAGGLYEQYF TGTGCCAGCAGCCAGGGACTAGCGGGGGGGTTGTACGAGCAGTACTTC
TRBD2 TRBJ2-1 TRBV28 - CASSLTSSGQFF TGTGCCAGCAGTTTGACTAGCTCTGGGCAGTTCTTC
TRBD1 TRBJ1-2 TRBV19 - CASSIGTGSNGYTF TGTGCCAGTAGTATAGGGACAGGGTCTAATGGCTACACCTTC
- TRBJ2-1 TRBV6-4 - CASSEFGETFNEQFF TGTGCCAGCAGTGAGTTCGGAGAAACCTTCAATGAGCAGTTCTTC